A selection of T cell receptor beta chains follows, all from one sample in a study of cytotoxic CD8 clonotypes in ibrutinib-treated CLL. The table came from immunoSEQ multiplex PCR; TCRdb's copy has only in-frame clones and leaves some out. This sample has 70,000 to 85,000 clones, with 75% to 85% found just once. The source was PBMCs, collected at disease progression, from a patient treated with ibrutinib. These receptors came from a human donor with chronic lymphocytic leukemia. Both conserved end residues are part of each CDR3. A D gene is named only where the DNA matches it firmly. Expanded clones are given a class, and other clones once, few, many or no size at all.

d_gene,j_gene,v_gene,abundance,CDR3aa,CDR3nt
TRBD1,TRBJ1-2,TRBV7-9,once,CASSLGTGSNYGYTF,TGTGCCAGCAGCCTCGGGACAGGGAGTAACTATGGCTACACCTTC
TRBD2,TRBJ2-1,TRBV7-3,.,CASSLSSGTSGSGQFF,TGTGCCAGCAGCTTGTCAAGCGGGACTAGCGGGAGCGGGCAGTTCTTC
.,TRBJ1-2,TRBV6-1,.,CARRERGAAGYGYTF,TGTGCCAGAAGGGAGAGGGGGGCCGCCGGGTATGGCTACACCTTC
.,TRBJ2-2,TRBV15,once,CATSVTKQVPTGELFF,TGTGCCACCAGCGTTACAAAGCAGGTCCCCACCGGGGAGCTGTTTTTT
TRBD1,TRBJ2-7,TRBV7-6,.,CASTKLTGISYEQYF,TGTGCCAGCACGAAGTTGACAGGGATCTCCTACGAGCAGTACTTC
TRBD1,TRBJ1-1,TRBV6-6,.,CASRPGQGHWVAFF,TGTGCCAGCAGACCGGGACAGGGACACTGGGTTGCTTTCTTT
TRBD2,TRBJ2-2,TRBV28,.,CASSSPGTSGTGELFF,TGTGCCAGCAGTTCCCCCGGGACTAGCGGAACCGGGGAGCTGTTTTTT
TRBD2,TRBJ2-3,TRBV11-2,once,CASSLYGTSGGGTDTQYF,TGTGCCAGCAGCTTATATGGGACTAGCGGGGGTGGGACAGATACGCAGTATTTT
.,TRBJ2-2,TRBV27,.,CASSLRPVNTGELFF,TGTGCCAGCAGTTTACGTCCCGTGAACACCGGGGAGCTGTTTTTT
TRBD2,TRBJ2-2,TRBV7-3,.,CASSPGTSGTGELFF,TGTGCCAGCAGCCCCGGGACTAGCGGCACCGGGGAGCTGTTTTTT
TRBD2,TRBJ2-7,TRBV6-4,.,CASRRATSDKLYEQYF,TGTGCCAGCAGGAGGGCGACTAGCGACAAGCTCTACGAGCAGTACTTC
.,TRBJ2-7,TRBV5-1,.,CASSLGTSVGNPTLIYEQYF,TGCGCCAGCAGCTTGGGGACTTCGGTAGGGAACCCCACCTTGATCTACGAGCAGTACTTC
.,TRBJ1-1,TRBV7-9,.,CASSLVENTEAFF,TGTGCCAGCAGCTTAGTGGAGAACACTGAAGCTTTCTTT
.,TRBJ1-5,TRBV28,.,CASSPASYSNQPQHF,TGTGCCAGCAGTCCAGCTTCTTATAGCAATCAGCCCCAGCATTTT
.,TRBJ2-5,TRBV5-1,.,CASSLWGVETQYF,TGCGCCAGCAGCTTGTGGGGAGTTGAGACCCAGTACTTC
.,TRBJ1-3,TRBV5-6,.,CASSPTGSSGRNTIYF,TGTGCCAGCAGCCCGACCGGGTCTTCAGGGAGAAACACCATATATTTT
.,TRBJ1-1,TRBV9,.,CASSVPPDTEAFF,TGTGCCAGCAGCGTCCCCCCCGACACTGAAGCTTTCTTT
TRBD1,TRBJ1-1,TRBV5-1,.,CASSSLRGHTEAFF,TGCGCCAGCAGCTCCCTAAGGGGGCACACTGAAGCTTTCTTT